The rows below give T cell receptor beta chains drawn from one sample of a study of cytomegalovirus exposure and HLA in healthy donors. Libraries were prepared by immunoSEQ multiplex PCR; TCRdb keeps only in-frame clonotypes and omits some of them. The sample includes 90,000 to 150,000 clones, approximately 86% of them seen just once. Input material: PBMCs. These receptors were taken from a man between 18 and 35 years old in good health and CMV-seropositive. Each CDR3 is given with its conserved first and last residue. D genes are given only for firm matches. Rows give clone size only sometimes, using once, few, many, or a class for an expanded clone.

j_call clone_size v_call d_call cdr3_aa cdr3_nt
TRBJ2-2 - TRBV11-1 - CASSSFDRNTGELFF TGTGCCAGCAGTTCCTTCGACAGAAACACCGGGGAGCTGTTTTTT
TRBJ1-2 - TRBV7-9 - CASSSGFGNYGYTF TGTGCCAGCAGCTCAGGGTTCGGTAACTATGGCTACACCTTC
TRBJ2-7 - TRBV18 - CASSPGGAVTYEQYF TGTGCCAGCTCACCAGGGGGGGCCGTGACCTACGAGCAGTACTTC
TRBJ2-3 - TRBV7-9 - CASSLQQGANTQYF TGTGCCAGCAGCTTACAACAGGGAGCAAATACGCAGTATTTT
TRBJ2-3 - TRBV5-6 - CASSLGATDTQYF TGTGCCAGCAGCTTGGGGGCAACAGATACGCAGTATTTT
TRBJ2-7 few TRBV5-6 TRBD1 CASSIGTVYEQYF TGTGCCAGCAGCATCGGGACAGTCTACGAGCAGTACTTC
TRBJ1-1 - TRBV19 - CASSRAAEGVNTEAFF TGTGCCAGTAGCCGTGCGGCAGAGGGGGTGAACACTGAAGCTTTCTTT
TRBJ2-7 - TRBV4-2 TRBD1 CASSPMGTGEQYF TGTGCCAGCAGCCCGATGGGGACAGGCGAGCAGTACTTC
TRBJ2-3 - TRBV6-1 TRBD2 CASSDLGGDTQYF TGTGCCAGCAGCGATCTGGGGGGGGATACGCAGTATTTT
TRBJ2-3 few TRBV6-4 - CASSDSAGSGTQYF TGTGCCAGCAGTGACTCGGCGGGGTCAGGGACGCAGTATTTT
TRBJ2-1 once TRBV4-2 - CASSQGGPSYNEQFF TGTGCCAGCAGCCAAGGGGGCCCCTCCTACAATGAGCAGTTCTTC
TRBJ1-6 - TRBV4-2 TRBD1 CASSPGGQGHSPLHF TGTGCCAGCAGCCCCGGGGGACAGGGTCATTCACCCCTCCACTTT
TRBJ1-2 - TRBV5-1 TRBD1 CASSLSGRQGYGYTF TGCGCCAGCAGCTTGTCGGGCCGACAGGGCTATGGCTACACCTTC
TRBJ1-2 - TRBV27 TRBD1 CASSSLGQGDNGYTF TGTGCCAGCAGTTCACTGGGACAGGGAGACAATGGCTACACCTTC
TRBJ2-3 many TRBV4-2 - CASSQDGGAADTQYF TGTGCCAGCAGCCAAGATGGGGGGGCTGCAGATACGCAGTATTTT
TRBJ1-2 - TRBV4-2 - CASSQAGQGLYGYTF TGTGCCAGCAGCCAAGCAGGTCAGGGTTTGTATGGCTACACCTTC
TRBJ2-7 - TRBV29-1 - CSVLLDTYSYEQYF TGCAGCGTTCTACTGGACACTTACTCCTACGAGCAGTACTTC
TRBJ2-7 - TRBV5-6 - CASSLMSGEQYF TGTGCCAGCAGCTTGATGTCAGGGGAGCAGTACTTC
TRBJ2-7 - TRBV6-5 - CASSYSRGLSYEQYF TGTGCCAGCAGTTACTCGAGAGGGCTCTCCTACGAGCAGTACTTC
TRBJ1-6 - TRBV4-3 - CASSQDRGSPLHF TGCGCCAGCAGCCAAGATCGGGGGTCACCCCTCCACTTT
TRBJ2-7 - TRBV2 - CASSVYPPPPGGCEQYF TGTGCCAGCAGTGTATATCCCCCCCCTCCTGGCGGCTGCGAGCAGTACTTC
TRBJ2-2 - TRBV5-4 - CASSSGLGGELFF TGTGCCAGCAGCTCAGGGTTGGGCGGGGAGCTGTTTTTT
TRBJ1-1 - TRBV2 - CASSGRVGPQNTEAFF TGTGCCAGCAGTGGGAGGGTGGGACCGCAAAACACTGAAGCTTTCTTT
TRBJ2-7 - TRBV6-1 - CASSEAQRGYEQYF TGTGCCAGCAGTGAAGCCCAACGGGGCTACGAGCAGTACTTC
TRBJ2-7 - TRBV6-6 - CASSQGRRNEQYF TGTGCCAGCAGTCAGGGGCGTAGGAACGAGCAGTACTTC
TRBJ1-3 - TRBV19 - CAVTGSSGNTIYF TGTGCAGTAACAGGGAGCTCTGGAAACACCATATATTTT
TRBJ1-1 - TRBV27 TRBD1 CASRPDRNGAEAFF TGTGCCAGCAGACCGGACAGGAACGGGGCTGAAGCTTTCTTT
TRBJ1-3 - TRBV19 - CASRGQYGNTIYF TGTGCCAGTAGGGGACAATACGGAAACACCATATATTTT
TRBJ2-7 once TRBV4-2 - CASSQEGTSSYEQYF TGTGCCAGCAGCCAAGAAGGCACTAGCTCCTACGAGCAGTACTTC